The 9 T cell receptor beta chains below come from one sample, sequenced in a study of cytomegalovirus exposure and HLA in healthy donors. The PCR made use of 60 Vbeta and 13 Jbeta primers. Measured with immunoSEQ multiplex PCR; TCRdb has only the in-frame clones, and not every one. Here the sample spans 110,000 to 150,000 clones, approximately 73% being singletons. The specimen sequenced was PBMCs. Every receptor here comes from a human donor in good health.

This chain joins TRBV27 and TRBJ2-7; 13 nucleotides line up with TRBD2. The CDR3 sequence is 19 residues long. J was trimmed by 5 bases and V by 5 bases; bases with no gene match: 18. Germline values: CDR1 MNHEY, CDR2 SMNVEV (reference sequence). The CDR3 region has the DNA TGTGCCAGCAGTATCTACGGGACTAGCGGGACTCTATCCCTTGACGAGCAGTACTTC. Residues: CASSIYGTSGTLSLDEQYF.

This clone showed up just a few times. In nucleotides, the CDR3 is TGCGCCAGCAGCCACAGCACCGGGGAGCTGTTTTTT. This encodes CASSHSTGELFF. The rearrangement links TRBV4-1 to TRBJ2-2; D ambiguous. V shed 3 bases and J shed 4 bases, with 3 bases lying between them. Germline CDR1 MGHRA, CDR2 YSYEKL. The CDR3 is made up of 12 amino acids.

This chain uses TRBV6-1 with TRBJ2-5; 11 bases align to TRBD1. The DNA end lines up better with TRBJ2-7; the J call may be wrong. CDR1 and CDR2 from the germline V gene are MNHNS and SASEGT. This CDR3 has 15 amino acids. CDR3 protein: CASRGQGVLGYEQYF. CDR3 coding DNA: TGTGCCAGCAGGGGACAGGGGGTTCTAGGTTACGAGCAGTACTTC.

The rearrangement uses TRBV18 and TRBJ2-2, with D possibly TRBD2 on 5 matching bases. CDR1 and CDR2 from the germline V gene are KGHSH and LQKENI. The V end lost 3 bases, the J end lost 6 bases, and 17 bases lay between the germline ends. CDR3 length: 16 amino acids. This chain's CDR3 is CASSPSLVSDAGELFF. In DNA form, the CDR3 reads TGTGCCAGCTCACCGTCACTAGTCTCCGATGCCGGGGAGCTGTTTTTT.

This clone was recorded a few times. This chain joins TRBV5-4 and TRBJ1-6; perhaps TRBD1 as D (5 bases). V was shortened by 0 bases and J by 6 bases, with 10 bases between the two germline ends. The CDR3 runs to 15 residues. CDR1 SGHNT and CDR2 YYREEE come from the germline V gene (reference sequence). In nucleotides, the CDR3 is TGTGCCAGCAGCTTGGGTCAGGGCCGTAATTCACCCCTCCACTTT. Its translation is CASSLGQGRNSPLHF.

The rearrangement links TRBV5-5 to TRBJ2-7; D uncertain. CDR3 length: 12 amino acids. Deletions cut 0 bases from V and 3 bases from J, with 4 bases between. The V gene's germline CDR1 is SGHKS and CDR2 YYEKEE (reference sequence). The CDR3 here is CASSLANYEQYF. The CDR3 DNA reads as TGTGCCAGCAGCTTGGCCAACTACGAGCAGTACTTC.

The chain combines TRBV18 with TRBJ2-1; TRBD2 aligns across 9 bases. V shed 3 bases and J 5 bases; nucleotides not matched to a gene: 5. The CDR3 runs 15 residues. The germline gives CDR1 KGHSH, CDR2 LQKENI. DNA of the CDR3: TGTGCCAGCTCACCGGCTAGCGGGGTCAACAATGAGCAGTTCTTC. Translated: CASSPASGVNNEQFF.

On this clone: Relative to the germline gene, one junction end is altered; a read error may explain this. The genes are TRBV6-1 and TRBJ1-5, with D unresolved. Germline-derived CDR1 and CDR2 are MNHNS and SASEGT. This CDR3 has 16 amino acids. The CDR3, as DNA: TGTGCCAGCAGAGAAGGAGGGCCGGCCAGCAATCAGCCCCAGCATTTT. Protein sequence: CASREGGPASNQPQHF.

The V and J genes are TRBV25-1 and TRBJ1-5; D remains unclear. This CDR3 has 14 residues. The V end lost 5 bases, the J end lost 1 base, and 9 bases lay between the germline ends. Looked up from germline, CDR1 is MGHDK and CDR2 is SYGVNS. The DNA for the CDR3 is TGTGCCAGCAGTCCTGGCGGGAGCAATCAGCCCCAGCATTTT. Amino acids: CASSPGGSNQPQHF.